Below are 29 T cell receptor beta chains sequenced from a single sample in a study of cytomegalovirus exposure and HLA in healthy donors. The study ran its PCR with 60 Vbeta and 13 Jbeta primers. The data were produced by immunoSEQ multiplex PCR, yet TCRdb's version contains in-frame clones alone and is incomplete. The sample has roughly 110,000 clones, 70% to 80% seen once. The sequenced material came from PBMCs. The source is a young woman in good health and CMV-seropositive.

V usage is TRBV27 and J usage is TRBJ1-2; 8 bases map to TRBD1. The CDR3 totals 13 residues. Germline V gene lookup returns CDR1 MNHEY and CDR2 SMNVEV (reference sequence). The V and J ends lost 8 bases and 5 bases, in that order; junction bases with no gene match: 7. The CDR3 sequence is CASSRQGAYGYTF. As DNA, the CDR3 is TGTGCCAGCTCTCGTCAGGGGGCTTATGGCTACACCTTC.

The CDR3 spells CASSPGTQNEQFF. The DNA of the CDR3 is TGTGCCAGCAGCCCCGGGACTCAGAATGAGCAGTTCTTC. V gene TRBV14 combines with J gene TRBJ2-1; tentative D call: TRBD2 (6 bases). The germline V and J ends were trimmed by 4 bases and 7 bases, with 11 bases remaining between them. The CDR3 runs 13 residues. Per germline, CDR1 SGHDN and CDR2 FVKESK.

V and J are TRBV6-1 and TRBJ2-3, with D possibly matching TRBD2 (5 bases). V was clipped by 1 base and J by 0 bases, with 11 bases between them. The germline V gene encodes CDR1 MNHNS and CDR2 SASEGT. The CDR3 is 16 amino acids. CDR3 loop: CASSEVYDYSTDTQYF. The CDR3, as DNA: TGTGCCAGCAGTGAAGTATACGACTATAGCACAGATACGCAGTATTTT.

This clone was observed once. The chain recombines TRBV5-1 with TRBJ2-7, with TRBD1 matching over 11 bases. Unmatched junction bases numbered 6, after V lost 4 bases and J lost 3 bases. CDR1 is SGHRS and CDR2 is YFSETQ in the germline V gene. This CDR3 spans 15 amino acids. The DNA of the CDR3 is TGCGCCAGCAGCGGCCGGGGGACAGGGGGCTACGAGCAGTACTTC. Translated, it gives CASSGRGTGGYEQYF.

The V gene is TRBV9, the J gene TRBJ2-5; weak D call: TRBD1 (6 bases). The length of the CDR3 is 14 residues. The germline gives CDR1 SGDLS, CDR2 YYNGEE. Trimming cost V 3 bases and J 7 bases, with 16 bases left between them. The CDR3 protein is CASSGPQGGGTQYF. CDR3 DNA: TGTGCCAGCAGCGGACCACAGGGCGGAGGGACCCAGTACTTC.

Worth noting for this clone: At one of its ends the junction is not consistent with the germline gene, which may arise from a read error. This rearrangement joins TRBV18 to TRBJ1-4; 8 bases are a match to TRBD1. The germline CDR1 and CDR2 sequences are KGHSH and LQKENI. The CDR3 has 12 residues. In nucleotides, the CDR3 is TGTGCCAGCACGCAAACGCCGGGACAGGAGTATTTT. It encodes CASTQTPGQEYF.

The rearrangement joins TRBV11-2 to TRBJ1-2; a possible D gene is TRBD1 (5 bases). Germline V gene data show CDR1 as SGHAT and CDR2 as FQNNGV. The CDR3 totals 15 residues. With 0 bases removed from V and 4 bases from J, the gap between germline ends came to 12 bases. This chain's CDR3 is CASSLDDSFGYGYTF. CDR3 coding DNA: TGTGCCAGCAGCTTAGATGACAGTTTCGGCTATGGCTACACCTTC.

The V call is TRBV5-6, the J call TRBJ1-3; D unclear. V lost 2 bases and J lost 0, with 6 bases in between. Germline V gene sequence: CDR1 SGHDT, CDR2 YYEEEE. This CDR3 spans 14 amino acids. CDR3 nucleotides: TGTGCCAGCAGCTTCGTATACTCTGGAAACACCATATATTTT. The encoded protein is CASSFVYSGNTIYF.

With regard to this clone: Distinct nucleotide sequences in the sample also encode this CDR3. This chain uses TRBV9 with TRBJ2-1; 8 bases match TRBD2. The length of the CDR3 is 13 residues. The V gene's germline CDR1 is SGDLS and CDR2 YYNGEE. V lost 7 bases and J lost 4; bases outside the gene matches: 4. CDR3 sequence (DNA): TGTGCCAGCTCCAGCGGGAGTTACAATGAGCAGTTCTTC. The encoded protein is CASSSGSYNEQFF.

This rearrangement joins TRBV6-5 to TRBJ2-2; 10 bases map to TRBD2. The CDR3 is made up of 16 amino acids. The germline V gene has CDR1 MNHEY and CDR2 SVGAGI. V trimming: 2 bases; J trimming: 4 bases; junction bases outside the gene matches: 4. The CDR3 region is CASSYASGRGTGELFF. CDR3 coding DNA: TGTGCCAGCAGTTACGCGAGCGGGAGGGGCACCGGGGAGCTGTTTTTT.

J is TRBJ1-1 and V is TRBV10-2; 12 nucleotides agree with TRBD1. CDR3 length equals 14 residues. Germline CDR1 and CDR2: WSHSY and SAAADI. Trimming cost V 6 bases and J 7 bases; bases outside gene matches: 6. This CDR3 reads CASSAGQGADEAFF. CDR3 DNA: TGCGCCAGCAGCGCGGGACAGGGGGCGGATGAAGCTTTCTTT.

This clone appeared a few times. The J gene is TRBJ2-2, the V gene TRBV12-5; TRBD1 agrees at 9 bases. CDR1 is LGHNT, CDR2 FRNRAP, per germline. The CDR3 has 14 residues. The V and J ends lost 9 bases and 8 bases, in that order; junction bases with no gene match: 10. The CDR3 DNA reads TGTGCTAGCGTAGCGACAGGGGGAACAGGGGAGCTGTTTTTT. Its protein product is CASVATGGTGELFF.

The CDR3 coding sequence is TGTGCCAGTAGTATATCAACGGGAAAGCAGTTCTTC. Its protein is CASSISTGKQFF. The chain links TRBV19 to TRBJ2-1; tentative D call: TRBD2 (5 bases). The V end was cut by 2 bases, the J end by 11 bases, with 10 bases between. The CDR3 is 12 amino acids. The germline CDR1 and CDR2 sequences are LNHDA and SQIVND (reference sequence).

The chain joins TRBV6-1 to TRBJ2-1, with 8 bases fitting TRBD1. After removal of 4 bases from V and 1 base from J, the junction contained 0 bases not matched to a gene. The CDR3 has 14 residues. Germline V gene lookup returns CDR1 MNHNS and CDR2 SASEGT. This CDR3 is CASSGQGSYNEQFF. The CDR3 DNA is TGTGCCAGCAGTGGACAGGGGTCCTACAATGAGCAGTTCTTC.

This clone turned up a few times. This chain joins TRBV5-1 and TRBJ2-1; 10 bases are shared with TRBD2. Trimming cost V 2 bases and J 7 bases; bases outside gene matches: 6. The CDR3 runs to 15 residues. The germline CDR1 and CDR2 sequences are SGHRS and YFSETQ. CDR3 loop: CASSFTSGEANEQFF. Written as DNA, the CDR3 is TGCGCCAGCAGCTTCACTAGCGGGGAGGCTAATGAGCAGTTCTTC.

The J gene is TRBJ1-1, the V gene TRBV10-1; D uncertain. Germline V gene data show CDR1 as WNHNN and CDR2 as SYGVQD (reference sequence). The CDR3 sequence is 13 residues long. V lost 3 bases, J lost 4 bases, and 9 bases lay in between. Here the CDR3 reads CASSDSVGTEAFF. The CDR3 nucleotides are TGCGCCAGCAGTGACTCCGTCGGCACTGAAGCTTTCTTT.

The chain employs TRBV19 and TRBJ2-1; 8 nucleotides match TRBD1. CDR1 is LNHDA, CDR2 SQIVND, per germline (reference sequence). V shed 0 bases and J 4 bases; nucleotides not matched to a gene: 5. The CDR3 totals 16 residues. In DNA form, the CDR3 reads TGTGCCAGTAGTATAGACAGGGGGCGAACTTACAATGAGCAGTTCTTC. This encodes CASSIDRGRTYNEQFF.

The chain couples TRBV18 to TRBJ1-4, with D unresolved. V was pared by 1 base and J by 5 bases, with 11 bases between. The germline CDR1 and CDR2 sequences are KGHSH and LQKENI. This CDR3 is 15 amino acids long. The CDR3 nucleotides are TGTGCCAGCTCACCACAAGCGGCAGGCAATGAAAAACTGTTTTTT. Its protein is CASSPQAAGNEKLFF.

The chain uses TRBV28 and TRBJ1-5; D gene uncertain. Trimming shortened V by 3 bases and J by 2 bases, and 14 bases separated the two germline ends. The CDR3 contains 16 residues. Germline V CDR1 and CDR2: MDHEN, SYDVKM. The CDR3 spells CASSFTSRIGNQPQHF. CDR3 sequence (DNA): TGTGCCAGCAGTTTTACCTCCAGGATCGGCAATCAGCCCCAGCATTTT.

V is TRBV6-5 and J is TRBJ1-6; 7 bases are shared with TRBD1. The CDR3 runs 16 residues. The germline gives CDR1 MNHEY, CDR2 SVGAGI. V gave up 4 bases and J gave up 4 bases; unmatched junction bases: 7. The CDR3 loop reads CASSSGTAIYNSPLHF. DNA of the CDR3: TGTGCCAGCAGTTCCGGGACAGCAATTTATAATTCACCCCTCCACTTT.

The chain combines TRBV7-9 with TRBJ2-2; 8 nucleotides line up with TRBD1. Trimming at V came to 7 bases and at J to 0 bases, leaving 4 bases not matched to a gene. The CDR3 runs to 15 residues. Per germline, CDR1 SEHNR and CDR2 FQNEAQ (reference sequence). CDR3 in amino acids: CASTAGGANTGELFF. The CDR3 DNA sequence: TGTGCCAGCACAGCAGGGGGCGCGAACACCGGGGAGCTGTTTTTT.

The chain carries TRBV10-2 and TRBJ2-7; TRBD2 aligns across 7 bases. Per germline, CDR1 WSHSY and CDR2 SAAADI. V lost 2 bases, J lost 1 base, and 5 bases stayed unmatched. The CDR3 is 15 residues long. CDR3 bases: TGCGCCAGCAGTGAGATGGCTAGCGGATCCTACGAGCAGTACTTC. Protein: CASSEMASGSYEQYF.

This rearrangement joins TRBV27 to TRBJ2-2; maybe TRBD1 (5 bases). Germline V gene lookup returns CDR1 MNHEY and CDR2 SMNVEV (reference sequence). CDR3 length: 14 residues. Trimming stripped 5 bases from V and 6 bases from J, with 13 bases between. The DNA of the CDR3 is TGTGCCAGCAGTCCCCTAGGGGTTTCCGGGGAGCTGTTTTTT. This sequence encodes CASSPLGVSGELFF.

This clone was seen a handful of times. The rearrangement uses TRBV4-1 and TRBJ1-2; D perhaps matches TRBD1 (5 bases). CDR3 length equals 15 residues. Germline CDR1 and CDR2: MGHRA and YSYEKL. V was shortened by 4 bases and J by 3 bases, with 15 bases between the two germline ends. CDR3 bases: TGCGCCAGCAGCCTGGGGAAATGGGGGGACTATGGCTACACCTTC. This sequence encodes CASSLGKWGDYGYTF.

The genes are TRBV19 and TRBJ1-1; 7 positions match TRBD1. Germline V gives CDR1 LNHDA, CDR2 SQIVND (reference sequence). J lost 2 bases, V lost 4 bases, and 10 bases had no gene match. This CDR3 has 16 residues. CDR3 protein: CASSTGRGTVNTEAFF. CDR3 in DNA: TGTGCCAGTAGTACGGGCCGCGGGACAGTCAACACTGAAGCTTTCTTT.

For this clone: Additional DNA sequences in this sample encode the identical CDR3. The CDR3 loop is CASSPDMNTEAFF. CDR3 DNA: TGTGCCAGCTCACCGGACATGAACACTGAAGCTTTCTTT. The gene calls are TRBV18 and TRBJ1-1; D is perhaps TRBD1 (5 bases). Trimming took off 3 bases at V and 0 bases at J, with 5 bases between the two ends. CDR1 and CDR2 (germline): KGHSH, LQKENI. There are 13 residues in the CDR3.

The genes are TRBV10-3 and TRBJ2-5, with a weak D call TRBD1 (6 bases). V was trimmed by 4 bases and J by 3 bases, leaving 9 bases between them. CDR1 is ENHRY, CDR2 SYGVKD, per germline. CDR3 length: 13 amino acids. The CDR3 coding sequence is TGTGCCATCAGTGGGACAGCAAAAGAGACCCAGTACTTC. Residues: CAISGTAKETQYF.

This clone was seen a handful of times. This rearrangement joins TRBV18 to TRBJ2-7; TRBD2 matches 11 bases. Germline values: CDR1 KGHSH, CDR2 LQKENI. The CDR3 extends over 15 amino acids. Germline trimming cut 2 bases from V and 1 base from J; bases unmatched to any gene: 1. The CDR3 sequence: CASSPSSGGSYEQYF. The DNA for the CDR3 is TGTGCCAGCTCACCATCTAGCGGGGGGTCCTACGAGCAGTACTTC.

The chain carries TRBV5-5 and TRBJ2-1; 8 bases agree with TRBD1. Germline CDR1 SGHKS, CDR2 YYEKEE (reference sequence). The trim removed 1 base at V and 0 bases at J, leaving 6 bases unmatched. This CDR3 comprises 17 residues. CDR3 nucleotide sequence: TGTGCCAGCAGCTTGCGGACAGGGAGTATCTCCTACAATGAGCAGTTCTTC. Amino acid sequence: CASSLRTGSISYNEQFF. Together with reference TRBV5-5 and TRBJ2-1, the CDR3 gives the full variable domain: DAGVTQSPTHLIKTRGQQVTLRCSPISGHKSVSWYQQVLGQGPQFIFQYYEKEERGRGNFPDRFSARQFPNYSSELNVNALLLGDSALYLCASSLRTGSISYNEQFFGPGTRLTVL.